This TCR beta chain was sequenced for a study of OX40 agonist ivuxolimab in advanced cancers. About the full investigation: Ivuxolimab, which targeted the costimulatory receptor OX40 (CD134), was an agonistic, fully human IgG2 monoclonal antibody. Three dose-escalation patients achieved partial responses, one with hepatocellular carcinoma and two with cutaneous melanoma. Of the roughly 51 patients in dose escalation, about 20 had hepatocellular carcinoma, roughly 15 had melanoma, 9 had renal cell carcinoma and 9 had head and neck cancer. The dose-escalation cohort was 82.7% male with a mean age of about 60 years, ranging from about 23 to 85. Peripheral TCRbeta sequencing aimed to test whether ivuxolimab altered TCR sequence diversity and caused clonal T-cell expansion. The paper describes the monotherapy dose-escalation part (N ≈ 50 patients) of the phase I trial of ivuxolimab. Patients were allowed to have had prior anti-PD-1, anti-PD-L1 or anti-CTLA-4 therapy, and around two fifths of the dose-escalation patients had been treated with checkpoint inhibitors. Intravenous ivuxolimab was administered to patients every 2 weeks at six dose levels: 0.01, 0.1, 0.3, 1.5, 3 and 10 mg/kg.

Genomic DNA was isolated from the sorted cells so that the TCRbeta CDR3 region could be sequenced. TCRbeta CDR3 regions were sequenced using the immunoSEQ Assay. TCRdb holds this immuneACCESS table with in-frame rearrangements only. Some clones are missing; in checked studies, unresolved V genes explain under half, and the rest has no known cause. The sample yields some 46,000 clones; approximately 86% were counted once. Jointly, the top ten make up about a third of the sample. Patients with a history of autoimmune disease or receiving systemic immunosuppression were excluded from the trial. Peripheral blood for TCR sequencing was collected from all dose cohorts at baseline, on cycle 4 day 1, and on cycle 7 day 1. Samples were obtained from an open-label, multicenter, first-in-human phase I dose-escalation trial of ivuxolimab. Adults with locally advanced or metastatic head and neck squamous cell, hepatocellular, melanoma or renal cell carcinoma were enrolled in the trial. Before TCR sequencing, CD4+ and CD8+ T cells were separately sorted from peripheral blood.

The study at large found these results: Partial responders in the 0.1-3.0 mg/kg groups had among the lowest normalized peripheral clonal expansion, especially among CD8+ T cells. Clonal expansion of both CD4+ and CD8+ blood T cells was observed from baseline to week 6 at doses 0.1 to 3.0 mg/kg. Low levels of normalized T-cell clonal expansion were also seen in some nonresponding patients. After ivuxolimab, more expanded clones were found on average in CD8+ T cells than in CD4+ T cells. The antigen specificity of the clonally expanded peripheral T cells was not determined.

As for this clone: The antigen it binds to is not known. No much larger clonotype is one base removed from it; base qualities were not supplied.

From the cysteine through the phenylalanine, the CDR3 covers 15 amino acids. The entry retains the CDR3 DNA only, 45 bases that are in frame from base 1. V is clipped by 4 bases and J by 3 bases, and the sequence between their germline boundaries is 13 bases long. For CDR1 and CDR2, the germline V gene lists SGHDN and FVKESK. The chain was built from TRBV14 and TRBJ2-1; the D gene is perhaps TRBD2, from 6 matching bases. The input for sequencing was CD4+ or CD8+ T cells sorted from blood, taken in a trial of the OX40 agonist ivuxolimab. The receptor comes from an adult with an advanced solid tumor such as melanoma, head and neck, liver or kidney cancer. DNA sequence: TGTGCCAGCAGCCGCGTTGGGACTTACTACAATGAGCAGTTCTTC. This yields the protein CASSRVGTYYNEQFF.